A single sample is the source of the 24 T cell receptor beta chains below, sequenced in a study of shared clonotypes between healthy human individuals. CD8 cells classed as naive were CD45RO-negative and positively selected for CCR7, excluding terminally differentiated effector memory CD45RA+ cells. The assay was immunoSEQ multiplex PCR, and TCRdb's table has in-frame clones only and misses some. Here the sample spans roughly 590,000 clones, nearly 97% being singletons. Sequences were obtained from naive CD8+ T cells sorted from blood. The origin of the receptors is a woman younger than 45 in good health.

The V and J genes are TRBV2 and TRBJ1-1; D is undetermined. V dropped 2 bases and J dropped 8 bases, with 9 bases sitting between them. This CDR3 comprises 12 residues. Germline V gene data show CDR1 as SNHLY and CDR2 as FYNNEI. CDR3 protein: CASSELGQEAFF. CDR3 nucleotide sequence: TGTGCCAGCAGTGAACTAGGCCAAGAAGCTTTCTTT.

This rearrangement joins TRBV27 to TRBJ2-3; 7 bases are a match to TRBD2. The ends lost 6 bases at V and 2 bases at J; junction bases unmatched: 8. CDR1 is MNHEY and CDR2 is SMNVEV in the germline V gene (reference sequence). The CDR3 extends over 15 amino acids. The CDR3 bases are TGTGCCAGCAGCCGTAGCGGGTGGGTCACAGATACGCAGTATTTT. It is translated as CASSRSGWVTDTQYF.

The rearrangement links TRBV13 to TRBJ1-1; no clear D. The CDR3 is 15 amino acids. Germline CDR1 is PRHDT and CDR2 is FYEKMQ (reference sequence). Trimming removed 5 bases from V and 1 base from J, with 14 bases in between. The CDR3 sequence: CASSPLSGPNTEAFF. The DNA for the CDR3 is TGTGCCAGCAGCCCCCTATCGGGTCCGAACACTGAAGCTTTCTTT.

The chain uses TRBV28 and TRBJ2-7; D ambiguous. This CDR3 comprises 12 residues. The V gene lost 1 base and the J gene lost 7 bases, with 8 bases spanning the gap. In germline, CDR1 is MDHEN, CDR2 SYDVKM. The CDR3 loop is CASSLYSGEQYF. CDR3 bases: TGTGCCAGCAGTTTATATTCTGGTGAGCAGTACTTC. Filled out from reference TRBV28 and TRBJ2-7, the complete variable domain reads DVKVTQSSRYLVKRTGEKVFLECVQDMDHENMFWYRQDPGLGLRLIYFSYDVKMKEKGDIPEGYSVSREKKERFSLILESASTNQTSMYLCASSLYSGEQYFGPGTRLTVT.

This chain joins TRBV5-8 and TRBJ2-7, with 10 bases that match TRBD2. With 6 bases clipped from V and 0 bases from J, the junction kept 6 bases outside the gene matches. CDR1 and CDR2 from the germline V gene are SGHTS and YDEGEE. CDR3 size: 15 residues. The CDR3 sequence: CASTITSGASYEQYF. CDR3 in DNA: TGTGCCAGCACGATTACTAGCGGGGCCTCCTACGAGCAGTACTTC.

The V call is TRBV7-9, the J call TRBJ1-3; 7 bases align to TRBD1. Germline CDR1 and CDR2: SEHNR and FQNEAQ (reference sequence). The CDR3 sequence is 19 residues long. The trim removed 5 bases at V and 2 bases at J, leaving 18 bases unmatched. The DNA of the CDR3 is TGTGCCAGCAGCCGACCCCGGGACAGAGACCGAAGGGCTGGAAACACCATATATTTT. As protein: CASSRPRDRDRRAGNTIYF.

V and J are TRBV19 and TRBJ1-5; D is perhaps TRBD1 (5 bases). Per germline, CDR1 LNHDA and CDR2 SQIVND (reference sequence). Trimming shortened V by 4 bases and J by 5 bases, and 9 bases separated the two germline ends. The CDR3 contains 13 residues. In DNA form, the CDR3 reads TGTGCCAGTAGTAGGGGGGGGTATCAGCCCCAGCATTTT. It encodes CASSRGGYQPQHF.

This clone was counted a single time. The chain links TRBV19 to TRBJ2-7; 11 bases map to TRBD2. V lost 6 bases, J lost 4 bases, and 8 bases stayed unmatched. The CDR3 covers 15 residues. Germline V gives CDR1 LNHDA, CDR2 SQIVND (reference sequence). The CDR3 nucleotides read TGTGCCAGTAGGCCGACTAGCGGGGAGAGGTACGAGCAGTACTTC. Amino acids: CASRPTSGERYEQYF.

V gene TRBV19 combines with J gene TRBJ1-2, with 7 bases lining up with TRBD1. CDR1 is LNHDA and CDR2 is SQIVND in the germline V gene (reference sequence). There are 14 residues in the CDR3. Germline trimming cut 9 bases from V and 7 bases from J; bases unmatched to any gene: 14. The CDR3 region has the DNA TGTGCCAGGAGACGTGTCGGGACAGCTCTTGGCTACACCTTC. This sequence encodes CARRRVGTALGYTF.

The count of this clone is one. Other DNA sequences in the sample encode the same CDR3. The rearrangement joins TRBV7-9 to TRBJ1-4; D is undetermined. This CDR3 contains 12 residues. From germline, CDR1 is SEHNR and CDR2 FQNEAQ (reference sequence). The V and J ends lost 1 base and 8 bases respectively, with 5 bases between them. For the CDR3, the DNA is TGTGCCAGCAGCTTAGGAGGGGAAAAACTGTTTTTT. Encoded protein: CASSLGGEKLFF.

The J gene is TRBJ2-1, the V gene TRBV28; 8 nucleotides agree with TRBD2. Per the germline V gene, CDR1 is MDHEN and CDR2 is SYDVKM. CDR3 length: 14 amino acids. Unmatched junction bases numbered 10, after V lost 6 bases and J lost 9 bases. As DNA, the CDR3 is TGTGCCAGCAGCTTAAGCGGGGGAAAGGGTGAGCAGTTCTTC. Residues: CASSLSGGKGEQFF.

As DNA, the CDR3 is TGTGCCAGCAGCTTAGATTTGGCAGGGGGCGTTTCGTCCTACAATGAGCAGTTCTTC. It is translated as CASSLDLAGGVSSYNEQFF. The rearrangement links TRBV7-9 to TRBJ2-1; 8 positions agree with TRBD1. The germline V gene encodes CDR1 SEHNR and CDR2 FQNEAQ (reference sequence). CDR3 length: 19 amino acids. V lost 1 base and J lost 1; bases outside the gene matches: 12.

This clone was detected once. V gene TRBV6-1 combines with J gene TRBJ2-7; D is ambiguous. The CDR3 runs to 15 residues. Trimming took off 7 bases at V and 0 bases at J, with 16 bases between the two ends. Germline V gives CDR1 MNHNS, CDR2 SASEGT. This chain's CDR3 is CASTYQDQPSYEQYF. CDR3 DNA: TGTGCCAGCACGTATCAGGACCAACCCTCCTACGAGCAGTACTTC.

The chain recombines TRBV27 with TRBJ2-3; 9 positions agree with TRBD1. V lost 6 bases, J lost 4 bases, and 11 bases stayed unmatched. The CDR3 consists of 16 residues. Per germline, CDR1 MNHEY and CDR2 SMNVEV (reference sequence). The CDR3 spells CASSIIWDRVSDTQYF. CDR3 bases: TGTGCCAGCAGCATAATTTGGGACAGGGTTTCAGATACGCAGTATTTT.

CDR3 DNA sequence: TGTGCCAGCAGTATCAACTCCTACGAGCAGTACTTC. Residues: CASSINSYEQYF. The chain is built from TRBV6-1 and TRBJ2-7; D gene unclear. The V end lost 5 bases, the J end lost 0 bases, and 5 bases lay between the germline ends. The CDR3 length is 12 residues. From germline, CDR1 is MNHNS and CDR2 SASEGT.

A single count supports this clone. Other nucleotide sequences from this sample produce the same CDR3. V and J are TRBV5-1 and TRBJ1-1, with D possibly TRBD1 on 5 matching bases. The CDR3 totals 13 residues. V lost 5 bases to trimming and J lost 1 base, with 9 bases between them. Germline values: CDR1 SGHRS, CDR2 YFSETQ. The CDR3 protein is CASRPGTNTEAFF. The CDR3 region has the DNA TGCGCCAGCAGACCCGGGACGAACACTGAAGCTTTCTTT.

The rearrangement joins TRBV15 to TRBJ2-5; no firm D call. Between the trimmed V and J ends, which lost 0 bases and 7 bases, there was a span of 18 bases. The CDR3 totals 16 residues. Germline V CDR1 and CDR2: LNHNV, YYDKDF (reference sequence). The CDR3 region has the DNA TGTGCCACCAGCAGAGATCGGGTGGGTTCGGAAGCGACCCAGTACTTC. Its translation: CATSRDRVGSEATQYF.

The chain recombines TRBV2 with TRBJ1-5, with TRBD1 as a possible D gene (5 bases). The germline V and J ends were trimmed by 4 bases and 6 bases, with 25 bases remaining between them. Germline CDR1 and CDR2: SNHLY and FYNNEI. CDR3 length: 18 residues. This chain's CDR3 is CASSGDSRHGSRAQPQHF. In DNA, the CDR3 is TGTGCCAGCAGTGGCGACAGCCGACATGGCAGCAGGGCTCAGCCCCAGCATTTT. Complete variable domain (other parts from reference TRBV2 and TRBJ1-5): EPEVTQTPSHQVTQMGQEVILRCVPISNHLYFYWYRQILGQKVEFLVSFYNNEISEKSEIFDDQFSVERPDGSNFTLKIRSTKLEDSAMYFCASSGDSRHGSRAQPQHFGDGTRLSIL.

J is TRBJ1-1 and V is TRBV19; D is perhaps TRBD1 (6 bases). The CDR3 sequence is 15 residues long. V dropped 1 base and J dropped 4 bases, with 13 bases sitting between them. Germline CDR1 reads LNHDA; CDR2 reads SQIVND (reference sequence). CDR3 coding DNA: TGTGCCAGTAGTATAGTCCCGGGACACTTCACTGAAGCTTTCTTT. Protein sequence: CASSIVPGHFTEAFF.

J is TRBJ2-7 and V is TRBV14; 9 positions agree with TRBD1. Germline values: CDR1 SGHDN, CDR2 FVKESK. V shed 0 bases, J shed 3 bases, and the junction held 12 bases outside the gene matches. This CDR3 has 18 residues. The CDR3 reads CASSQEFSGQGYLYEQYF. CDR3 sequence (DNA): TGTGCCAGCAGCCAAGAATTTTCGGGACAGGGATATCTCTACGAGCAGTACTTC.

This rearrangement joins TRBV27 to TRBJ1-1; tentative D call: TRBD1 (6 bases). This CDR3 comprises 15 residues. V was cut by 2 bases and J by 0 bases, with 10 bases left in between. Looked up from germline, CDR1 is MNHEY and CDR2 is SMNVEV (reference sequence). In DNA, the CDR3 is TGTGCCAGCAGTTTACACGGGGACATGAACACTGAAGCTTTCTTT. It specifies CASSLHGDMNTEAFF.

V usage is TRBV5-6 and J usage is TRBJ2-3, with 11 bases lining up with TRBD1. Germline CDR1 reads SGHDT; CDR2 reads YYEEEE. The CDR3 contains 13 residues. The J segment lost 8 bases and the V segment lost 3 bases, leaving 2 bases of the junction unmatched. The CDR3 is CASSYGTGGTQYF. DNA of the CDR3: TGTGCCAGCAGCTATGGGACAGGGGGTACGCAGTATTTT.

The count of this clone is one. In the same sample, other DNA sequences code for this CDR3. The V call is TRBV5-4, the J call TRBJ2-7, with D uncertain. V gave up 0 bases and J gave up 3 bases, with 7 bases separating them. The CDR3 runs 13 residues. Per germline, CDR1 SGHNT and CDR2 YYREEE (reference sequence). CDR3 residues: CASSLGPDYEQYF. In DNA, the CDR3 is TGTGCCAGCAGCTTGGGTCCAGACTACGAGCAGTACTTC.

This chain connects TRBV28 to TRBJ2-2; a possible D gene is TRBD2 (5 bases). Trimming shortened V by 3 bases and J by 6 bases, and 11 bases separated the two germline ends. The CDR3 covers 14 residues. Germline CDR1 is MDHEN and CDR2 is SYDVKM. CDR3 sequence (DNA): TGTGCCAGCAGTTTTACACTAGTTTCCGGGGAGCTGTTTTTT. Encoded protein: CASSFTLVSGELFF.